The 29 T cell receptor beta chains below come from one sample, sequenced in a study of cytomegalovirus exposure and HLA in healthy donors. TCRdb's copy holds only in-frame clones and misses some; the assay was immunoSEQ multiplex PCR. The sample lists approximately 65,000 clones; roughly 95% were seen once. The sample consisted of PBMCs. The receptors derive from a young man in good health and CMV-seronegative.

The V call is TRBV6-5, the J call TRBJ2-5, with TRBD1 matching over 10 bases. V dropped 6 bases and J dropped 7; count of bases not matched to a gene: 8. Germline CDR1 is MNHEY and CDR2 is SVGAGI. The CDR3 totals 14 residues. This CDR3 is CASRAGTGAVTQYF. CDR3 sequence (DNA): TGTGCCAGCAGAGCCGGGACAGGGGCGGTGACCCAGTACTTC.

The rearrangement uses TRBV29-1 and TRBJ1-2; D perhaps matches TRBD1 (5 bases). This CDR3 is built from 12 residues. In germline, CDR1 is SQVTM, CDR2 ANQGSEA. V was pared by 4 bases and J by 11 bases, with 17 bases between. CDR3 in DNA: TGCAGCGTTGGTCGCCCCCCTCAGGGTTACACCTTC. It translates to CSVGRPPQGYTF. Drawing the rest from reference TRBV29-1 and TRBJ1-2, the complete variable domain is SAVISQKPSRDICQRGTSLTIQCQVDSQVTMMFWYRQQPGQSLTLIATANQGSEATYESGFVIDKFPISRPNLTFSTLTVSNMSPEDSSIYLCSVGRPPQGYTFGSGTRLTVV.

The chain links TRBV30 to TRBJ2-1; 10 bases are a match to TRBD2. The CDR3 contains 16 residues. Germline CDR1 and CDR2: GTSNPN and SVGIG (reference sequence). V gave up 0 bases and J gave up 1 base; unmatched junction bases: 3. The CDR3 coding sequence is TGTGCCTGGAGTGTAGCGGGAGGGGCTTCCTACAATGAGCAGTTCTTC. Its protein product is CAWSVAGGASYNEQFF.

The chain employs TRBV18 and TRBJ2-5, with 10 bases lining up with TRBD1. The ends lost 3 bases at V and 5 bases at J; junction bases unmatched: 9. Germline CDR1 KGHSH, CDR2 LQKENI. This CDR3 is built from 16 residues. CDR3 coding DNA: TGTGCCAGCTCACCTTTGACAGGGGGCTTGTCGGAGACCCAGTACTTC. Residues: CASSPLTGGLSETQYF.

This chain uses TRBV25-1 with TRBJ1-1; unclear D gene. This CDR3 spans 13 amino acids. Trimming stripped 8 bases from V and 4 bases from J, with 14 bases between. Germline CDR1 is MGHDK and CDR2 is SYGVNS. The CDR3 reads CASADGRATEAFF. CDR3 DNA: TGTGCCAGCGCCGACGGGAGGGCCACTGAAGCTTTCTTT. Combining the CDR3 with reference TRBV25-1 and TRBJ1-1 gives the whole variable domain EADIYQTPRYLVIGTGKKITLECSQTMGHDKMYWYQQDPGMELHLIHYSYGVNSTEKGDLSSESTVSRIRTEHFPLTLESARPSHTSQYLCASADGRATEAFFGQGTRLTVV.

The V call is TRBV5-1, the J call TRBJ2-1, with D perhaps matching TRBD1 (6 bases). Germline V CDR1 and CDR2: SGHRS, YFSETQ. CDR3 size: 13 residues. Trimming cost V 4 bases and J 4 bases, with 9 bases left between them. The DNA for the CDR3 is TGCGCCAGCAGCACTACAGGGTACAATGAGCAGTTCTTC. Amino acids: CASSTTGYNEQFF.

This clone was picked up one time. The chain has TRBV9 and TRBJ2-3; 7 positions agree with TRBD2. The V and J ends lost 0 bases and 2 bases, in that order; junction bases with no gene match: 3. The CDR3 has 15 amino acids. Looked up from germline, CDR1 is SGDLS and CDR2 is YYNGEE. Here the CDR3 reads CASSVDGRITDTQYF. CDR3 sequence (DNA): TGTGCCAGCAGCGTAGACGGGAGGATCACAGATACGCAGTATTTT.

The chain joins TRBV15 to TRBJ2-4; 10 nucleotides match TRBD1. Trimming took 4 bases from V and 6 from J; bases not matched to a gene: 6. The CDR3 loop spans 15 amino acids. Germline assignment: CDR1 LNHNV and CDR2 YYDKDF (reference sequence). The CDR3 is CATSNTGTGANIQYF. CDR3 coding DNA: TGTGCCACCAGCAATACCGGGACAGGGGCAAACATTCAGTACTTC. Variable domain in full (rest from reference TRBV15 and TRBJ2-4): DAMVIQNPRYQVTQFGKPVTLSCSQTLNHNVMYWYQQKSSQAPKLLFHYYDKDFNNEADTPDNFQSRRPNTSFCFLDIRSPGLGDTAMYLCATSNTGTGANIQYFGAGTRLSVL.

The V and J genes are TRBV6-5 and TRBJ1-1; possible D gene TRBD1, 6 bases. The germline CDR1 and CDR2 sequences are MNHEY and SVGAGI. The CDR3 sequence is 14 residues long. The V and J ends lost 6 bases and 6 bases respectively, with 17 bases between them. In nucleotides, the CDR3 is TGTGCCAGCAGAAATCCCGGACAGAAGGCTGAAGCTTTCTTT. It specifies CASRNPGQKAEAFF.

The rearrangement links TRBV18 to TRBJ2-1, with 11 bases fitting TRBD2. Germline CDR1 KGHSH, CDR2 LQKENI. CDR3 length equals 14 residues. The J segment lost 9 bases and the V segment lost 3 bases, leaving 4 bases of the junction unmatched. In nucleotides, the CDR3 is TGTGCCAGCTCACCTAGCGGGAGGGGGATTGAGCAGTTCTTC. This codes for CASSPSGRGIEQFF.

The chain combines TRBV5-8 with TRBJ1-2; D may be TRBD1 (5 bases). Germline assignment: CDR1 SGHTS and CDR2 YDEGEE. The CDR3 covers 13 residues. V lost 3 bases to trimming and J lost 2 bases, with 8 bases between them. CDR3: CASSSTVNYGYTF. CDR3 in DNA: TGTGCCAGCAGCTCGACAGTGAACTATGGCTACACCTTC.

In this sample, this clone turned up once. The rearrangement links TRBV7-3 to TRBJ2-1; 12 bases are a match to TRBD1. With V trimmed by 5 bases and J by 8 bases, 10 bases remained unmatched. Looked up from germline, CDR1 is SGHTA and CDR2 is FQGTGA. There are 16 residues in the CDR3. The CDR3 region is CASSAIPGQGADEQFF. DNA of the CDR3: TGTGCCAGCAGCGCAATCCCGGGACAGGGGGCCGATGAGCAGTTCTTC.

This chain connects TRBV6-5 to TRBJ2-3, with a possible D match to TRBD1 (6 bases). V was clipped by 7 bases and J by 8 bases, with 19 bases between them. CDR3 length: 14 residues. The germline V gene encodes CDR1 MNHEY and CDR2 SVGAGI. DNA of the CDR3: TGTGCCAGCACCCAGGGGCGGTTTTGGGGTACGCAGTATTTT. This codes for CASTQGRFWGTQYF.

The V call is TRBV4-1, the J call TRBJ1-1, with TRBD1 matching over 9 bases. Germline V gene data show CDR1 as MGHRA and CDR2 as YSYEKL. This CDR3 region has 15 residues. V was clipped by 1 base and J by 6 bases; unmatched bases: 6. CDR3 region: CASSQVGQGTAEAFF. CDR3 nucleotide sequence: TGCGCCAGCAGCCAAGTCGGACAGGGGACGGCTGAAGCTTTCTTT.

The rearrangement links TRBV19 to TRBJ2-2, with 8 positions matching TRBD1. In germline, CDR1 is LNHDA, CDR2 SQIVND (reference sequence). V was pared by 2 bases and J by 7 bases, with 6 bases of the junction left unmatched. The CDR3 runs to 15 residues. CDR3 amino acids: CASSIMPGGSGELFF. As DNA, the CDR3 is TGTGCCAGTAGTATAATGCCAGGGGGCAGCGGGGAGCTGTTTTTT.

The chain links TRBV11-3 to TRBJ1-1, with TRBD1 matching 8 bases. The junction had 4 bases not matched to a gene; V was cut back by 5 bases and J by 2 bases. This CDR3 spans 14 amino acids. From germline, CDR1 is SGHNT and CDR2 YENEEA. In nucleotides, the CDR3 is TGTGCCAGCAGCCTCCAGGGGGCAAACACTGAAGCTTTCTTT. This codes for CASSLQGANTEAFF.

The chain joins TRBV2 to TRBJ2-7; perhaps TRBD1 as D (6 bases). Germline-derived CDR1 and CDR2 are SNHLY and FYNNEI. The CDR3 is made up of 11 amino acids. Deletions cut 10 bases from V and 4 bases from J, with 11 bases between. DNA of the CDR3: TGTGCCACTTTCCAGGGGTACGAGCAGTACTTC. Translation gives CATFQGYEQYF.

This sequence joins TRBV2 and TRBJ2-7, with TRBD1 identical over 9 bases. The CDR3 has 14 amino acids. The ends lost 7 bases at V and 2 bases at J; junction bases unmatched: 6. From germline, CDR1 is SNHLY and CDR2 FYNNEI. CDR3 bases: TGTGCCAGCAAACAGGGGGCAGTAACCTACGAGCAGTACTTC. Amino acids: CASKQGAVTYEQYF.

This chain connects TRBV5-1 to TRBJ2-3; 10 nucleotides agree with TRBD2. The germline CDR1 and CDR2 sequences are SGHRS and YFSETQ. The V and J ends lost 3 bases and 1 base, in that order; junction bases with no gene match: 5. This CDR3 has 16 residues. Here the CDR3 reads CASSSSAGGGTDTQYF. As DNA, the CDR3 is TGCGCCAGCAGCTCTTCAGCGGGAGGGGGCACAGATACGCAGTATTTT.

This clone was seen a single time. The chain couples TRBV6-1 to TRBJ2-3; TRBD1 is a possible D gene (6 bases). Germline V CDR1 and CDR2: MNHNS, SASEGT. V was cut by 8 bases and J by 2 bases, with 14 bases left in between. CDR3 length equals 14 residues. This chain's CDR3 is CASGPGESTDTQYF. CDR3 DNA: TGTGCCAGCGGACCAGGGGAATCCACAGATACGCAGTATTTT.

The chain combines TRBV6-6 with TRBJ1-2; 11 nucleotides align to TRBD1. Losses at the gene ends were 6 bases for V and 3 bases for J; bases not matched to a gene: 3. This CDR3 contains 14 residues. Germline V CDR1 and CDR2: MNHNY, SVGAGI (reference sequence). This chain's CDR3 is CASSKGQGDYGYTF. The CDR3 DNA sequence: TGTGCCAGCAGCAAGGGACAGGGGGACTATGGCTACACCTTC.

The chain employs TRBV4-1 and TRBJ1-2; TRBD1 matches at 8 bases. Germline V gene sequence: CDR1 MGHRA, CDR2 YSYEKL. The trim removed 1 base at V and 4 bases at J, leaving 5 bases unmatched. There are 15 residues in the CDR3. CDR3 DNA sequence: TGCGCCAGCAGCCAAGGACAGGGGAGGGGCTATGGCTACACCTTC. Its translation is CASSQGQGRGYGYTF.

CDR3: CARSYRGENTEAFF. In nucleotides, the CDR3 is TGTGCCAGAAGCTACAGGGGTGAGAACACTGAAGCTTTCTTT. V is TRBV5-3 and J is TRBJ1-1; TRBD1 aligns across 7 bases. TRBV5-3 is an ORF; its function is uncertain. The CDR3 spans 14 residues. The V segment lost 3 bases and the J segment 1 base; nucleotides outside the gene matches: 3.

The V and J genes are TRBV11-2 and TRBJ1-1; D is unclear. From germline, CDR1 is SGHAT and CDR2 FQNNGV. The V gene lost 4 bases and the J gene lost 5 bases, with 5 bases spanning the gap. This CDR3 is 11 amino acids long. CDR3: CASSSPTEAFF. The CDR3 nucleotides read TGTGCCAGCAGCTCCCCAACTGAAGCTTTCTTT.

The chain combines TRBV14 with TRBJ1-4; no firm D call. The V gene's germline CDR1 is SGHDN and CDR2 FVKESK. The V end was cut by 0 bases, the J end by 7 bases, with 9 bases between. The CDR3 totals 14 residues. CDR3 loop: CASSQDVGVEKLFF. In DNA form, the CDR3 reads TGTGCCAGCAGCCAAGATGTGGGCGTTGAAAAACTGTTTTTT.

CDR3 sequence: CASSYSQGTDTQYF. DNA for the CDR3: TGTGCCAGCAGTTACAGTCAGGGGACAGATACGCAGTATTTT. This chain uses TRBV6-5 with TRBJ2-3; D is possibly TRBD1 (6 bases). The CDR3 is 14 residues long. The V and J ends lost 2 bases and 3 bases respectively, with 9 bases between them. The germline CDR1 and CDR2 sequences are MNHEY and SVGAGI.

V is TRBV9 and J is TRBJ2-5, with 11 nucleotides matching TRBD1. V shed 2 bases and J 1 base; nucleotides not matched to a gene: 1. This CDR3 has 15 residues. The germline CDR1 and CDR2 sequences are SGDLS and YYNGEE. CDR3 loop: CASSVGTGGQETQYF. CDR3 nucleotide sequence: TGTGCCAGCAGCGTTGGGACAGGGGGCCAAGAGACCCAGTACTTC.

The CDR3 DNA sequence: TGTGCCTGGAGCTCCTATAATGAAAAACTGTTTTTT. This translates into CAWSSYNEKLFF. The chain joins TRBV30 to TRBJ1-4; no definite D call. Deletions cut 3 bases from V and 4 bases from J, with 6 bases between. This CDR3 comprises 12 residues. The germline V gene encodes CDR1 GTSNPN and CDR2 SVGIG (reference sequence).

The gene calls are TRBV27 and TRBJ2-7; maybe TRBD2 (5 bases). Germline CDR1 reads MNHEY; CDR2 reads SMNVEV (reference sequence). The V gene lost 7 bases and the J gene lost 6 bases, with 13 bases spanning the gap. CDR3 length: 12 amino acids. The CDR3 reads CASMAREGEQYF. CDR3 DNA sequence: TGTGCCAGCATGGCGAGGGAAGGCGAGCAGTACTTC.